This TCR beta chain was recorded in a study of shared clonotypes between healthy human individuals. Study at large: Three plates were used per donor for CD4 naive, three for CD4 memory, two for CD8 naive and one for CD8 memory.

CDR1 is SNHLY and CDR2 is FYNNEI in the germline V gene. The CDR3 totals 13 residues. V was clipped by 8 bases and J by 3 bases; unmatched bases: 7. Profiled with immunoSEQ multiplex PCR; TCRdb holds only in-frame clones, not every one. The sample records about 1.4 million clones, 95% to 97% being singletons. Each sample came from a Caucasian adult donor living in Nashville, Tennessee. Investigators divided CD4+ cells into CD45RA+ naive and CD45RA-negative memory subsets. The receptor comes from a man aged 30 to 39 in good health. V gene TRBV2 combines with J gene TRBJ2-7, with 7 bases identical to TRBD2. Sequenced: naive CD4+ T cells sorted from blood. Noted subset: CD45RA+ positively selected. The CDR3 region has the DNA TGTGCCAGCCCTGAGGGAGGGGTCTACGAGCAGTACTTC. It is translated as CASPEGGVYEQYF.